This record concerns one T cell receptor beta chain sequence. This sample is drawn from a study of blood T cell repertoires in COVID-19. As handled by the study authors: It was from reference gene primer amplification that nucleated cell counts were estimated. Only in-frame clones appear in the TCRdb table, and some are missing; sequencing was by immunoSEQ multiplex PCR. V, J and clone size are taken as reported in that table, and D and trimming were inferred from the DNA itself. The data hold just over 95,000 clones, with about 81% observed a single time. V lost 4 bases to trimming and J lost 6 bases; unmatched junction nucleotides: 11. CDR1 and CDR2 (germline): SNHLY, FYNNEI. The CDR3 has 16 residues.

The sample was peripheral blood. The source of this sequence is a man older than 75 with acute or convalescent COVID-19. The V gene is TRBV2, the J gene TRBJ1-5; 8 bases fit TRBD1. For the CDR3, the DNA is TGTGCCAGCAGTGGATTCAGGGGGCTTATAACTCAGCCCCAGCATTTT. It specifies CASSGFRGLITQPQHF.